The entry below gives a single TCR beta chain sequence along with its context. These data originate in a study of T cell responses to AZD1222 COVID-19 vaccine. Germline trimming cut 5 bases from V and 2 bases from J; bases unmatched to any gene: 4. Germline V gene data show CDR1 as LGHDT and CDR2 as YNNKEL (reference sequence). The CDR3 totals 16 residues. Generated by immunoSEQ multiplex PCR, the TCRdb table keeps only in-frame clones and is missing some. The profile shows over 130,000 clones, 80% to 90% of them singletons. This rearrangement joins TRBV3-1 (or the pseudogene TRBV3-2) to TRBJ2-7, with TRBD2 matching over 15 bases. Material: peripheral blood, obtained on day 0 of AZD1222 vaccination. This clonotype was sampled from an adult in good health. The CDR3 is CASSSGTSGGTYEQYF. The DNA of the CDR3 is TGTGCCAGCAGCTCCGGGACTAGCGGGGGGACCTACGAGCAGTACTTC.